A single T cell receptor beta chain is shown here with its context. Antigen specificity is unknown. Method: immunoSEQ multiplex PCR; TCRdb's copy keeps in-frame clones and lacks some. The table shows tens of thousands of clones, with roughly 50% occurring only once. The source of the sample is a study of cytotoxic CD8 clonotypes in ibrutinib-treated CLL. About the research overall: Mean values per sample were a few hundred thousand productive templates and 93,000 or so productive rearrangements. Study-wide points: Clonality increased at ibrutinib response, then returned toward baseline at progression.

Cryopreserved PBMCs yielded about 2.1 micrograms of genomic DNA for TCR beta libraries. The source was PBMCs, collected after 24 months of ibrutinib treatment. This TCR derives from a human donor with chronic lymphocytic leukemia.

The CDR3 is CASSSGERVDTQYF. The CDR3 DNA is TGTGCCAGCAGCAGCGGGGAAAGGGTAGATACGCAGTATTTT. The chain has TRBV5-6 and TRBJ2-3; 7 nucleotides match TRBD2. Losses at the gene ends were 4 bases for V and 5 bases for J; bases not matched to a gene: 7. The CDR3 is 14 amino acids. Germline loops: CDR1 SGHDT, CDR2 YYEEEE.